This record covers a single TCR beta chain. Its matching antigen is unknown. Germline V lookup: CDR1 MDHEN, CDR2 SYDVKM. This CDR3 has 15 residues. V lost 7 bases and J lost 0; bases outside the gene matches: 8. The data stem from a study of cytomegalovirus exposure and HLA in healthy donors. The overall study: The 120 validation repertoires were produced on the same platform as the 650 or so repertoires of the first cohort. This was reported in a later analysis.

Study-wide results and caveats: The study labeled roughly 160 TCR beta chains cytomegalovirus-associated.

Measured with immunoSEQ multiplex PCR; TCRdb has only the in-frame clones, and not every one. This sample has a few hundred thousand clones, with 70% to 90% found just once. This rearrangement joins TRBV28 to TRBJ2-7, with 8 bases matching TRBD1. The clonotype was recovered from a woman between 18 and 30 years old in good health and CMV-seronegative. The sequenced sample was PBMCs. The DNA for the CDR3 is TGTGCCAGCACCCTTACGGACAGGGACTCCTACGAGCAGTACTTC. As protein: CASTLTDRDSYEQYF.